This T cell receptor beta chain was observed in a study of neurological immune-mediated disorders. Study background: Disease course was recorded as relapsing-remitting for some 31 and secondary progressive for about 8.5% of the 34 multiple sclerosis patients. Study results and limitations: No sharing of CDR3 amino acid sequences was observed among expanded clones across subjects, suggesting private repertoires in all groups. With the multiple sclerosis repertoire cluster, neither clinical nor MRI features showed any association.

The V and J ends lost 4 bases and 0 bases respectively, with 14 bases between them. The germline V gene has CDR1 LGHDT and CDR2 YNNKEL (reference sequence). This CDR3 has 16 residues. This clonotype was counted many times. The antigen is undetermined. 5'RACE employing 10-nucleotide random UMIs yielded the cDNA. TCRdb recomputed calls from the 5' RACE reads with MiXCR, one row per CDR3 protein. The sample records roughly 71,000 distinct CDR3 sequences, almost 4% being singletons. Input material: PBMCs. The V gene is TRBV3-1, the J gene TRBJ2-3, with no clear D. The sequence was collected from a man between 25 and 39 years old with multiple sclerosis. The CDR3 loop is CASSLGGSTSTDTQYF. The DNA of the CDR3 is TGTGCCAGCAGCCTCGGCGGATCCACTAGCACAGATACGCAGTATTTT.